Presented here are 16 T cell receptor beta chains from one specimen sequenced in a study of cytomegalovirus exposure and HLA in healthy donors. Primers included in the PCR were 60 Vbeta and 13 Jbeta primers. TCRdb's copy holds only in-frame clones and misses some; the assay was immunoSEQ multiplex PCR. The sample has about 31,000 clones, and its top ten clones hold 4.8%. Sequenced sample: PBMCs. The source of these receptors is a female donor in good health and CMV-seronegative.

The V gene is TRBV29-1, the J gene TRBJ1-2; 7 bases agree with TRBD1. The CDR3 sequence is 17 residues long. Trimming at V came to 1 base and at J to 5 bases, leaving 16 bases not matched to a gene. CDR1 and CDR2 from the germline V gene are SQVTM and ANQGSEA. The CDR3 DNA reads TGCAGCGTTGAAGTGGGGACAGAGTGGGGTGTGGGATATGGCTACACCTTC. Protein sequence: CSVEVGTEWGVGYGYTF.

The chain is built from TRBV14 and TRBJ2-7, with D tentatively TRBD1 (6 bases). This CDR3 has 13 amino acids. From germline, CDR1 is SGHDN and CDR2 FVKESK. Trimming cost V 6 bases and J 2 bases, with 11 bases left between them. CDR3 nucleotides: TGTGCCAGCAGGGACAGCGGTACCTACGAGCAGTACTTC. It is translated as CASRDSGTYEQYF.

The gene calls are TRBV6-5 and TRBJ2-7; 9 bases agree with TRBD1. The CDR3 is made up of 15 amino acids. The germline V gene has CDR1 MNHEY and CDR2 SVGAGI. V shed 5 bases, J shed 2 bases, and the junction held 7 bases outside the gene matches. The CDR3 region is CASSTRDRVTYEQYF. The CDR3 DNA reads TGTGCCAGCAGTACCCGGGACAGGGTCACCTACGAGCAGTACTTC.

The CDR3: CASSIGRTYEQYF. The CDR3 DNA follows: TGTGCCAGCAGTATCGGGAGGACCTACGAGCAGTACTTC. This chain uses TRBV6-1 with TRBJ2-7, with 7 bases that match TRBD2. V gave up 5 bases and J gave up 2 bases; unmatched junction bases: 3. Germline V lookup: CDR1 MNHNS, CDR2 SASEGT. The CDR3 length is 13 residues.

V is TRBV7-9 and J is TRBJ2-2; TRBD1 aligns across 9 bases. The V gene's germline CDR1 is SEHNR and CDR2 FQNEAQ (reference sequence). This CDR3 region has 15 residues. J was trimmed by 6 bases and V by 4 bases; bases with no gene match: 6. The CDR3 region has the DNA TGTGCCAGCAGCTCGATACAGGGGGCGTCCGGGGAGCTGTTTTTT. This gives the protein CASSSIQGASGELFF.

The chain couples TRBV6-5 to TRBJ2-7, with 7 bases fitting TRBD1. Trimming removed 2 bases from V and 3 bases from J; junction bases left unmatched: 10. CDR1 is MNHEY, CDR2 SVGAGI, per germline. The CDR3 spans 16 residues. The CDR3 here is CASSYAPGTDYYEQYF. Here the CDR3 DNA reads TGTGCCAGCAGTTACGCCCCCGGGACAGATTACTACGAGCAGTACTTC.

V is TRBV7-3 and J is TRBJ2-3; TRBD2 matches at 10 bases. V shed 3 bases and J 1 base; nucleotides not matched to a gene: 1. CDR3 size: 15 residues. Looked up from germline, CDR1 is SGHTA and CDR2 is FQGTGA. Written as DNA, the CDR3 is TGTGCCAGCAGCTTCACTAGCGGGGGCACAGATACGCAGTATTTT. Translation gives CASSFTSGGTDTQYF.

This chain uses TRBV4-3 with TRBJ1-1; the match to TRBD1 covers 7 bases. This CDR3 has 15 residues. V shed 0 bases and J 8 bases; nucleotides not matched to a gene: 9. Germline V lookup: CDR1 LGHNA, CDR2 YSLEER. This chain's CDR3 is CASSQDLTGSREAFF. CDR3 coding DNA: TGCGCCAGCAGCCAAGACCTGACAGGGTCTAGGGAAGCTTTCTTT.

This chain joins TRBV19 and TRBJ1-1; tentatively, D is TRBD1 (5 bases). The CDR3 sequence is 14 residues long. The V gene's germline CDR1 is LNHDA and CDR2 SQIVND (reference sequence). Trimming removed 4 bases at V and 1 base at J, with 10 bases between. DNA for the CDR3: TGTGCCAGTAGTACACAGACAGCGAACACTGAAGCTTTCTTT. It specifies CASSTQTANTEAFF.

The rearrangement uses TRBV6-1 and TRBJ2-3, with 12 bases aligning to TRBD2. V shed 2 bases, J shed 1 base, and the junction held 4 bases outside the gene matches. The CDR3 runs to 17 residues. Germline V CDR1 and CDR2: MNHNS, SASEGT. The DNA for the CDR3 is TGTGCCAGCAGTGAACTAGCGGGGGGGCCTGGCACAGATACGCAGTATTTT. Amino acid sequence: CASSELAGGPGTDTQYF.

The V gene is TRBV6-1, the J gene TRBJ2-1, with TRBD2 matching over 9 bases. Germline assignment: CDR1 MNHNS and CDR2 SASEGT. The V segment lost 1 base and the J segment 7 bases; nucleotides outside the gene matches: 5. The CDR3 length is 15 residues. The CDR3 coding sequence is TGTGCCAGCAGTGAAGAGGGACTAGCATCAAATGAGCAGTTCTTC. Its protein is CASSEEGLASNEQFF.

The V and J genes are TRBV6-5 and TRBJ1-2; TRBD1 matches 9 bases. This CDR3 has 13 residues. V lost 5 bases and J lost 6; bases outside the gene matches: 4. Germline CDR1 is MNHEY and CDR2 is SVGAGI. CDR3 in amino acids: CASSTRDRDGYTF. The CDR3 DNA sequence: TGTGCCAGCAGTACCCGGGACAGGGATGGCTACACCTTC.

This chain connects TRBV27 to TRBJ2-1; 7 positions agree with TRBD1. The CDR3 loop spans 14 amino acids. Per the germline V gene, CDR1 is MNHEY and CDR2 is SMNVEV (reference sequence). J gave up 4 bases and V 5 bases, and 5 bases lay outside the gene matches. This CDR3 reads CASSPGTAYNEQFF. CDR3 in DNA: TGTGCCAGCAGTCCCGGGACAGCGTACAATGAGCAGTTCTTC.

This rearrangement joins TRBV25-1 to TRBJ2-6; 7 bases line up with TRBD1. With V trimmed by 3 bases and J by 1 base, 6 bases remained unmatched. The CDR3 has 17 residues. Germline CDR1 and CDR2: MGHDK and SYGVNS. Here the CDR3 DNA reads TGTGCCAGCAGTGATCACTCCAGGGGGTCTGGGGCCAACGTCCTGACTTTC. It translates to CASSDHSRGSGANVLTF.

The V gene is TRBV7-9, the J gene TRBJ1-2, with 10 bases that match TRBD1. V dropped 4 bases and J dropped 7; count of bases not matched to a gene: 12. Germline CDR1 is SEHNR and CDR2 is FQNEAQ (reference sequence). The CDR3 has 16 amino acids. This chain's CDR3 is CASSSAGTGAFGGYTF. The CDR3, as DNA: TGTGCCAGCAGCTCAGCCGGGACAGGGGCATTCGGTGGCTACACCTTC. Filled out from reference TRBV7-9 and TRBJ1-2, the complete variable domain reads DTGVSQNPRHKITKRGQNVTFRCDPISEHNRLYWYRQTLGQGPEFLTYFQNEAQLEKSRLLSDRFSAERPKGSFSTLEIQRTEQGDSAMYLCASSSAGTGAFGGYTFGSGTRLTVV.

The chain uses TRBV7-9 and TRBJ2-7; 10 bases fit TRBD1. This CDR3 has 14 amino acids. Per the germline V gene, CDR1 is SEHNR and CDR2 is FQNEAQ (reference sequence). With V trimmed by 7 bases and J by 3 bases, 6 bases remained unmatched. CDR3 DNA: TGTGCCAGCAACCCCGGGACAGGGGACTACGAGCAGTACTTC. This codes for CASNPGTGDYEQYF.